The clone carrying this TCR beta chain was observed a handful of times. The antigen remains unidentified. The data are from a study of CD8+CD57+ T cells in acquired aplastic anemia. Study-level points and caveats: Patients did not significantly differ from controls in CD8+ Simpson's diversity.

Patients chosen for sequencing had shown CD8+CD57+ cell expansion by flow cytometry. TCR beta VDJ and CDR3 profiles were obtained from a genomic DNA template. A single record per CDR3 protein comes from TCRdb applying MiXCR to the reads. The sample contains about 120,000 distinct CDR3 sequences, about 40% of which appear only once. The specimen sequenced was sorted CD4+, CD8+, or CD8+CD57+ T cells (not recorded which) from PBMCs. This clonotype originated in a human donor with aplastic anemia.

Here the CDR3 DNA reads TGTGCCAGCAGCCTCCTCTGGGCGGGGGGCCGGGTCGGGGAGCTGTTTTTT. Its protein is CASSLLWAGGRVGELFF. This rearrangement joins TRBV11-2 to TRBJ2-2, with 8 positions matching TRBD2. Germline V gene lookup returns CDR1 SGHAT and CDR2 FQNNGV. The CDR3 length is 17 residues. The ends lost 5 bases at V and 7 bases at J; junction bases unmatched: 15.